Listed below are T cell receptor beta chains from one sample, sequenced in a study of Ad26.COV2.S vaccination and SARS-CoV-2 variants. Here immunoSEQ multiplex PCR was the method, and the copy in TCRdb shows in-frame clones only, minus some. The sample holds about 440,000 clones, 87% seen once. The source was peripheral blood, collected in a trial of Ad26.COV2.S vaccine versus placebo. The source is a person aged 18-60 years who received the Ad26.COV2.S COVID-19 vaccine or a placebo. Each CDR3 is given with its conserved first and last residue. D genes are given only for firm matches. Not every row has a clone size; where given, it reads once, few, many or a size class.

V gene,J gene,D gene,clone size,CDR3 protein,CDR3 DNA
TRBV21-1,TRBJ1-1,-,-,CASSTLTGGPLNTEAFF,TGTGCCAGCAGCACCCTAACAGGGGGCCCCTTGAACACTGAAGCTTTCTTT
TRBV5-4,TRBJ1-4,-,-,CASSRGTNHPQTEKLFF,TGTGCCAGCAGCAGAGGGACAAACCATCCCCAGACCGAAAAACTGTTTTTT
TRBV7-2,TRBJ2-7,-,-,CASSLYDGSNSYEQYF,TGTGCCAGCAGCTTATACGACGGGTCAAACTCCTACGAGCAGTACTTC
TRBV28,TRBJ2-7,-,few,CASRAPGPTYEQYF,TGTGCCAGCAGGGCCCCGGGACCTACCTACGAGCAGTACTTC
TRBV19,TRBJ2-5,TRBD2,-,CASSSLAGHGSQYF,TGTGCCAGTAGTAGCCTAGCGGGACATGGGTCCCAGTACTTC
TRBV30,TRBJ1-2,TRBD1,-,CAWSRTGGGYTF,TGTGCCTGGAGCCGGACAGGAGGTGGCTACACCTTC
TRBV7-2,TRBJ2-1,TRBD2,-,CASSLVPGLANNEQFF,TGTGCCAGCAGCTTAGTACCGGGACTAGCAAACAATGAGCAGTTCTTC
TRBV10-3,TRBJ2-7,-,-,CAISGGYEQYF,TGTGCCATCAGTGGTGGCTACGAGCAGTACTTC
TRBV5-1,TRBJ2-7,TRBD2,-,CASSIGTSFYEQYF,TGCGCCAGCAGCATCGGGACTAGCTTCTACGAGCAGTACTTC
TRBV7-3,TRBJ2-2,-,-,CASSLDSTPTGELFF,TGTGCCAGCAGCTTGGACAGCACCCCAACCGGGGAGCTGTTTTTT
TRBV5-6,TRBJ2-4,TRBD1,-,CASSGDRGGFNIQYF,TGTGCCAGCAGCGGGGACAGGGGCGGGTTCAACATTCAGTACTTC
TRBV7-2,TRBJ2-2,-,-,CASARGTGELFF,TGTGCCAGCGCCCGGGGCACCGGGGAGCTGTTTTTT
TRBV14,TRBJ1-1,-,-,CASSQDRTWQGNTEAFF,TGTGCCAGCAGCCAAGATCGGACCTGGCAGGGAAACACTGAAGCTTTCTTT
TRBV5-4,TRBJ1-1,-,-,CASSLLSAQGEAFF,TGTGCCAGCAGCTTGCTTTCGGCCCAGGGTGAAGCTTTCTTT
TRBV24-1,TRBJ2-4,-,-,CATSDSFSGSIQYF,TGTGCCACCAGTGATTCATTTTCAGGGTCTATTCAGTACTTC
TRBV27,TRBJ2-5,TRBD2,-,CASSLPGGSQYF,TGTGCCAGCAGTTTACCCGGGGGGTCCCAGTACTTC
TRBV28,TRBJ2-7,-,-,CASSSPRDFSIKLSYEQYF,TGTGCCAGCAGCTCCCCCCGGGACTTTAGTATTAAACTTTCCTACGAGCAGTACTTC
TRBV19,TRBJ2-5,TRBD2,-,CASRPGVAGRETQYF,TGTGCCAGTAGACCTGGGGTAGCGGGAAGAGAGACCCAGTACTTC
TRBV4-3,TRBJ1-3,-,-,CASSQSGRQGNTIYF,TGCGCCAGCAGCCAATCCGGCCGACAGGGAAACACCATATATTTT
TRBV11-2,TRBJ2-1,-,-,CASSLDVSTYNEQFF,TGTGCCAGCAGCTTAGATGTTAGTACCTACAATGAGCAGTTCTTC
TRBV5-6,TRBJ1-4,-,-,CASSLGGTLNEKLFF,TGTGCCAGCAGCTTGGGCGGGACGTTGAATGAAAAACTGTTTTTT
TRBV19,TRBJ2-7,TRBD2,once,CASSIVRGRSGSPYEQYF,TGTGCCAGTAGTATCGTTCGGGGGAGGAGCGGGAGCCCCTACGAGCAGTACTTC
TRBV19,TRBJ2-1,TRBD2,-,CASSPRGGSYNEQFF,TGTGCCAGTAGTCCCCGCGGCGGGAGCTACAATGAGCAGTTCTTC
TRBV29-1,TRBJ1-1,-,once,CSVIRALGEAFF,TGCAGCGTCATCCGGGCCCTTGGGGAGGCTTTCTTT
TRBV5-1,TRBJ2-7,-,-,CASSQEGRRLREQYF,TGCGCCAGCAGCCAGGAGGGAAGGAGACTACGCGAGCAGTACTTC
TRBV6-5,TRBJ2-7,TRBD2,-,CASNPSGRSYEQYF,TGTGCCAGCAACCCTAGCGGGAGGTCCTACGAGCAGTACTTC
TRBV7-9,TRBJ2-1,-,-,CASSLAWNEQFF,TGTGCCAGCAGCCTAGCGTGGAATGAGCAGTTCTTC
TRBV7-8,TRBJ2-7,-,-,CASSQMGIRLYEQYF,TGTGCCAGCAGCCAGATGGGGATTAGACTATACGAGCAGTACTTC
TRBV27,TRBJ1-2,TRBD1,-,CASSLRRQGDGYTF,TGTGCCAGCAGTTTAAGAAGACAGGGGGATGGCTACACCTTC
TRBV19,TRBJ1-2,-,-,CASSPGEGHYGYTF,TGTGCCAGTAGTCCAGGGGAGGGCCACTATGGCTACACCTTC
TRBV7-9,TRBJ1-5,TRBD1,-,CASSSGTGDPNQPQHF,TGTGCCAGCAGCTCAGGGACAGGGGACCCCAATCAGCCCCAGCATTTT
TRBV6-2/TRBV6-3,TRBJ2-7,-,-,CASSSPSRRYEQYF,TGTGCCAGCAGTTCCCCAAGTAGGCGGTACGAGCAGTACTTC
TRBV6-5,TRBJ1-4,-,-,CASSLLGGRNEKLFF,TGTGCCAGCAGTTTACTAGGGGGAAGGAACGAAAAACTGTTTTTT
TRBV27,TRBJ1-1,-,-,CASRWGNTEAFF,TGTGCCAGCAGGTGGGGGAACACTGAAGCTTTCTTT
TRBV3-1/TRBV3-2,TRBJ2-7,-,once,CASSQGWMSYEQYF,TGTGCCAGCAGCCAAGGGTGGATGAGCTACGAGCAGTACTTC
TRBV18,TRBJ2-1,TRBD2,-,CASSPPGLAGYNEQFF,TGTGCCAGCTCACCACCCGGACTAGCGGGATACAATGAGCAGTTCTTC